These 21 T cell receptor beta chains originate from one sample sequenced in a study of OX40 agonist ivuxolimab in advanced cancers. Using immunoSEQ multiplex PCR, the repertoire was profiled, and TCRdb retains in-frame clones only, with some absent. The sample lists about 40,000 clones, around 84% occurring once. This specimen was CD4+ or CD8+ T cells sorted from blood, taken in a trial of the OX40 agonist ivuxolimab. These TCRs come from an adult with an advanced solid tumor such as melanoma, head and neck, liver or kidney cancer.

CDR3 in amino acids: CASSFGQGKGEQFF. The CDR3 bases are TGTGCCAGCAGTTTTGGGCAGGGTAAGGGTGAGCAGTTCTTC. The chain joins TRBV27 to TRBJ2-1; a weak D match, TRBD1 (5 bases). This CDR3 is built from 14 residues. Trimming removed 3 bases at V and 9 bases at J, with 15 bases between. The germline gives CDR1 MNHEY, CDR2 SMNVEV (reference sequence).

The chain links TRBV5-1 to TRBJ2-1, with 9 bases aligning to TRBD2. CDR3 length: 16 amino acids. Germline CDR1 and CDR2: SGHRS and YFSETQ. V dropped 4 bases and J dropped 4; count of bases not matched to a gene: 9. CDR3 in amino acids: CASSNRLAGEYNEQFF. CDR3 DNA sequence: TGCGCCAGCAGCAACCGTTTAGCGGGGGAGTACAATGAGCAGTTCTTC.

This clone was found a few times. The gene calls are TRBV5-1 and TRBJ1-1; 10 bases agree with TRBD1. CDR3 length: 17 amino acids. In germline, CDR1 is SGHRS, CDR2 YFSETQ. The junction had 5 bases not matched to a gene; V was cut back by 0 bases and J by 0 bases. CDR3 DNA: TGCGCCAGCAGCTTGGAGGGACAGGGGACAGTGAACACTGAAGCTTTCTTT. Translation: CASSLEGQGTVNTEAFF. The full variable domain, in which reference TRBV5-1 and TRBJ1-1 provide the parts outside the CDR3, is KAGVTQTPRYLIKTRGQQVTLSCSPISGHRSVSWYQQTPGQGLQFLFEYFSETQRNKGNFPGRFSGRQFSNSRSEMNVSTLELGDSALYLCASSLEGQGTVNTEAFFGQGTRLTVV.

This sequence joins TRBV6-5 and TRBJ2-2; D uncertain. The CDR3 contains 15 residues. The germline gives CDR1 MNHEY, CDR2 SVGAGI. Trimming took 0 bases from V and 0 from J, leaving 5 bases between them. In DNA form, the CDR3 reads TGTGCCAGCAGTTACTCGATCCCGAACACCGGGGAGCTGTTTTTT. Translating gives CASSYSIPNTGELFF.

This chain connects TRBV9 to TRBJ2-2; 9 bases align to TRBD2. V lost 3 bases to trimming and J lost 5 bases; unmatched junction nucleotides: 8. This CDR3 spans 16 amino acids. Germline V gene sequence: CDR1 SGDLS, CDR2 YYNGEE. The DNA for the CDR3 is TGTGCCAGCAGCGGGACGAGCGGGGGGCTAACCGGGGAGCTGTTTTTT. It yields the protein CASSGTSGGLTGELFF.

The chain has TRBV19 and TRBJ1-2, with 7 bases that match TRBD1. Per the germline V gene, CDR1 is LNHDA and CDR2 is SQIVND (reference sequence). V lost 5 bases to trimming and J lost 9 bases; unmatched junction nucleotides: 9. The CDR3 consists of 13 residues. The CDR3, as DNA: TGTGCCAGTAGTGACCGCCTACAGGGGAGCTACACCTTC. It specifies CASSDRLQGSYTF.

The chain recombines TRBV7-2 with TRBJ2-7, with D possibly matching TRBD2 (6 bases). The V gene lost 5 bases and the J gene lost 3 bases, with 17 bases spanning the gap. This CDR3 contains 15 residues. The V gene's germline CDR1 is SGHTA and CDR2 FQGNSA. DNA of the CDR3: TGTGCCAGCAGCCGAACGCTGGGGGGTCTCTACGAGCAGTACTTC. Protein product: CASSRTLGGLYEQYF.

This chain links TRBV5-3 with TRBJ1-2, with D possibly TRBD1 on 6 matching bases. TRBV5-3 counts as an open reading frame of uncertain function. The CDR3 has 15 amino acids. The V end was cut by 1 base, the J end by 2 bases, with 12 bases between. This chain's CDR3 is CARSLNHGQNYGYTF. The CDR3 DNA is TGTGCCAGAAGCTTGAACCATGGACAGAACTATGGCTACACCTTC.

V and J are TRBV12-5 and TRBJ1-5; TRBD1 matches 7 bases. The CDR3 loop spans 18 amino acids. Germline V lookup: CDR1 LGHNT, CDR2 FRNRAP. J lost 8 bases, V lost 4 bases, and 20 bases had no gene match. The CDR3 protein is CASGWGPRQGDVREPQHF. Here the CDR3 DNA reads TGTGCTAGTGGTTGGGGTCCCCGACAGGGCGATGTTAGGGAGCCCCAGCATTTT. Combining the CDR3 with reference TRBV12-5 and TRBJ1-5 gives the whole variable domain DARVTQTPRHKVTEMGQEVTMRCQPILGHNTVFWYRQTMMQGLELLAYFRNRAPLDDSGMPKDRFSAEMPDATLATLKIQPSEPRDSAVYFCASGWGPRQGDVREPQHFGDGTRLSIL.

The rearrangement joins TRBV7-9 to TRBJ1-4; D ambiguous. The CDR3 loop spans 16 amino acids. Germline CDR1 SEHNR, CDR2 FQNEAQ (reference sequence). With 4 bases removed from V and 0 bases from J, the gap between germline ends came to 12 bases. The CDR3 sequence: CASSSNSLTTNEKLFF. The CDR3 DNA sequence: TGTGCCAGCAGCTCTAACTCATTAACAACTAATGAAAAACTGTTTTTT.

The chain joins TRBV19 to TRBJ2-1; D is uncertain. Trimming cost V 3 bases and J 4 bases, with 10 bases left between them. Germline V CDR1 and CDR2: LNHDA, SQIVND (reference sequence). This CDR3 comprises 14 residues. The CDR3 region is CASSIALGYNEQFF. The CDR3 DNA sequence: TGTGCCAGTAGTATCGCCCTGGGGTACAATGAGCAGTTCTTC.

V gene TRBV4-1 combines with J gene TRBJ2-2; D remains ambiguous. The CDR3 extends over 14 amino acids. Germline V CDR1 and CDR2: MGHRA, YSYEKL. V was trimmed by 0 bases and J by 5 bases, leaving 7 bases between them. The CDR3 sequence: CASSQEVITGELFF. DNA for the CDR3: TGCGCCAGCAGCCAAGAGGTTATAACCGGGGAGCTGTTTTTT.

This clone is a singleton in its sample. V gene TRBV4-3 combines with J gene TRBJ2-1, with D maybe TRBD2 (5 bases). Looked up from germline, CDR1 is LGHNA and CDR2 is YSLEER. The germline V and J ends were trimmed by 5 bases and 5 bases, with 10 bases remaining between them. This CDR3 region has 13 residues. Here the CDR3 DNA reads TGCGCCAGCAGCGTACGGGGTGACAATGAGCAGTTCTTC. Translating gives CASSVRGDNEQFF.

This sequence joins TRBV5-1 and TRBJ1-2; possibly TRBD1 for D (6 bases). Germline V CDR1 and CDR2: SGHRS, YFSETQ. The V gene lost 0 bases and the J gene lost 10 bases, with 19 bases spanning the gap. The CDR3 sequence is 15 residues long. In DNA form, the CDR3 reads TGCGCCAGCAGCTTGGCCCCGACAGGAAGGAGTGACTACACCTTC. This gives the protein CASSLAPTGRSDYTF.

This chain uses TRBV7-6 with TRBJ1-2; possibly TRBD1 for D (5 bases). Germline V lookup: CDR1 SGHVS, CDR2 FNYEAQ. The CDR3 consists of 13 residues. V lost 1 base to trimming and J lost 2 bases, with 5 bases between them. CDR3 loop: CASSLGGNYGYTF. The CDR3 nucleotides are TGTGCCAGCAGCTTAGGGGGCAACTATGGCTACACCTTC.

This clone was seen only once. The CDR3 reads CASSLGVEYEKLFF. The CDR3 DNA follows: TGTGCCAGCAGCTTAGGGGTCGAGTACGAAAAACTGTTTTTT. The gene calls are TRBV13 and TRBJ1-4; D is unclear. The length of the CDR3 is 14 residues. V dropped 0 bases and J dropped 8 bases, with 10 bases sitting between them. Germline V gene sequence: CDR1 PRHDT, CDR2 FYEKMQ (reference sequence).

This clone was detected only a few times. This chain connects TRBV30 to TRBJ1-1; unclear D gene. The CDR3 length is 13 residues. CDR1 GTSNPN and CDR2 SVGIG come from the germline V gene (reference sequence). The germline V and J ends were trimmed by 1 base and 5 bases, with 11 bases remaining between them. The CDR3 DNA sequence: TGTGCCTGGAGTGCCCGATTGGGGACTGAAGCTTTCTTT. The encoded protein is CAWSARLGTEAFF.

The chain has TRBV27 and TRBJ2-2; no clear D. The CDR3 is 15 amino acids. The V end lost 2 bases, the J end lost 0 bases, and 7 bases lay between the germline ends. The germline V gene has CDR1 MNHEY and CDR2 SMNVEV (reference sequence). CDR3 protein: CASSLGVANTGELFF. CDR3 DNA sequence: TGTGCCAGCAGTTTAGGGGTAGCGAACACCGGGGAGCTGTTTTTT.

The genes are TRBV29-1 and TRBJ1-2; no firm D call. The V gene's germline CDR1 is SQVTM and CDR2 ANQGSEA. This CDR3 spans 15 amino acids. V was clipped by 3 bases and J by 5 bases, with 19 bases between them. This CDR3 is CSVDSTQDGGYGYTF. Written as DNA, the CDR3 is TGCAGCGTTGATAGTACCCAGGATGGTGGGTATGGCTACACCTTC. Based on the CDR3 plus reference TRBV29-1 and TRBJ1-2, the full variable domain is SAVISQKPSRDICQRGTSLTIQCQVDSQVTMMFWYRQQPGQSLTLIATANQGSEATYESGFVIDKFPISRPNLTFSTLTVSNMSPEDSSIYLCSVDSTQDGGYGYTFGSGTRLTVV.

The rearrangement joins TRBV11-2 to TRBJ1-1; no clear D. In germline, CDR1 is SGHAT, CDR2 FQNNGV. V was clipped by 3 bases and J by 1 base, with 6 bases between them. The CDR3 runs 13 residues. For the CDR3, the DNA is TGTGCCAGCAGCTTTATTGGGAACACTGAAGCTTTCTTT. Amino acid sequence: CASSFIGNTEAFF. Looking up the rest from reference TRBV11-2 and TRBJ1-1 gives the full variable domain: EAGVAQSPRYKIIEKRQSVAFWCNPISGHATLYWYQQILGQGPKLLIQFQNNGVVDDSQLPKDRFSAERLKGVDSTLKIQPAKLEDSAVYLCASSFIGNTEAFFGQGTRLTVV.

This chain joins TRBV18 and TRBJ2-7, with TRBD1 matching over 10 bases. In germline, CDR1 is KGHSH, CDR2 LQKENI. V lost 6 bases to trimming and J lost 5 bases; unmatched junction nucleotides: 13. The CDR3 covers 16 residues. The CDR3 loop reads CASSSTGTGVSHEQYF. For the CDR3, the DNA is TGTGCCAGCTCCTCCACCGGGACAGGGGTATCACACGAGCAGTACTTC.